The 27 T cell receptor beta chains reported below all come from one sample, sequenced in a study of regulatory T cells in long-lasting Graves disease. CDR3-region Arm-PCR and iRepertoire HTBI primers produced the TCR beta libraries. In TCRdb, the multiplex PCR reads were re-called with MiXCR into one record per CDR3 protein. The repertoire includes over 350,000 distinct CDR3 sequences, approximately 14% of them detected once, and under 20% sits in the top ten. Indicated time point: newly diagnosed GD, antithyroid drugs for less than 3 months. Extracted PBMC RNA gave rise to the TCR library. These data were also reused for a study on T cells in Graves' hyperthyroidism and ophthalmopathy.

Here the sequenced sample was peripheral blood mononuclear cells (PBMCs), taken at new diagnosis, from a patient treated with antithyroid drugs. These receptors all stem from a woman aged 45-65 years with Graves disease.

This clonotype was recorded many times. The chain recombines TRBV11-2 with TRBJ2-7, with D uncertain. The V and J ends lost 4 bases and 3 bases respectively, with 7 bases between them. The CDR3 length is 12 residues. From germline, CDR1 is SGHAT and CDR2 FQNNGV. The DNA of the CDR3 is TGTGCCAGCAGCTCCTCGGGCTACGAGCAGTACTTC. This encodes CASSSSGYEQYF.

In this sample, this clonotype turned up many times. The V gene is TRBV7-9, the J gene TRBJ1-5; TRBD1 matches at 8 bases. With 5 bases clipped from V and 2 bases from J, the junction kept 8 bases outside the gene matches. Germline-derived CDR1 and CDR2 are SEHNR and FQNEAQ (reference sequence). This CDR3 region has 16 residues. The CDR3 spells CASSAETGVGNQPQHF. CDR3 coding DNA: TGTGCCAGCAGCGCCGAGACAGGGGTTGGCAATCAGCCCCAGCATTTT.

A remark on this clonotype: A single base separates this from a much larger clone, so it may be a read error. This chain links TRBV3-1 with TRBJ2-7; TRBD2 aligns across 13 bases. CDR1 and CDR2 from the germline V gene are LGHDT and YNNKEL (reference sequence). This CDR3 contains 16 residues. CDR3 nucleotides: TGTGTCAGCAGCCCGACTAGCGGGGGGACCCTCTACGAGCAGTACTTC. This codes for CVSSPTSGGTLYEQYF.

The rearrangement links TRBV29-1 to TRBJ2-7; 12 positions match TRBD2. V dropped 5 bases and J dropped 3; count of bases not matched to a gene: 11. CDR1 and CDR2 (germline): SQVTM, ANQGSEA. The CDR3 length is 16 residues. In DNA form, the CDR3 reads TGCAGCGTTAATGTTCTAGCGGGAGGGCGAATCTACGAGCAGTACTTC. Its protein product is CSVNVLAGGRIYEQYF.

This clonotype was found many times. This chain uses TRBV6-1 with TRBJ2-7, with D possibly being TRBD2 (5 bases). Trimming pared 6 bases from V and 6 bases from J, leaving 9 bases between. The CDR3 totals 11 residues. Per germline, CDR1 MNHNS and CDR2 SASEGT. In nucleotides, the CDR3 is TGTGCCAGCAGGACCCGGGGCGAGCAGTACTTC. It codes for CASRTRGEQYF.

This clonotype has more than one count but fewer than ten. This sequence joins TRBV24-1 and TRBJ1-2; 9 bases line up with TRBD1. From germline, CDR1 is KGHDR and CDR2 SFDVKD. The CDR3 consists of 14 residues. Trimming took 3 bases from V and 4 from J; bases not matched to a gene: 2. The CDR3 DNA sequence: TGTGCCACCAGTGATGAGGACAGGGGCTATGGCTACACCTTC. Its protein product is CATSDEDRGYGYTF.

This clonotype was picked up a small number of times. The chain has TRBV9 and TRBJ2-1, with 8 bases identical to TRBD1. The CDR3 covers 16 residues. The trim removed 0 bases at V and 4 bases at J, leaving 6 bases unmatched. From germline, CDR1 is SGDLS and CDR2 YYNGEE. The CDR3 reads CASSVAQGAPYNEQFF. The CDR3, as DNA: TGTGCCAGCAGCGTAGCTCAGGGGGCCCCTTACAATGAGCAGTTCTTC.

This clonotype has at least ten counts. The gene calls are TRBV11-2 and TRBJ2-7; 8 nucleotides line up with TRBD2. After removal of 6 bases from V and 1 base from J, the junction contained 11 bases not matched to a gene. The CDR3 is 16 residues long. CDR1 is SGHAT and CDR2 is FQNNGV in the germline V gene. The DNA of the CDR3 is TGTGCCAGCAGTTCTAATAGAGTAGCGGGATCCTACGAGCAGTACTTC. This encodes CASSSNRVAGSYEQYF.

This clonotype was seen ten or more times. This sequence joins TRBV3-1 and TRBJ2-1; possible D gene TRBD1, 5 bases. Germline V gene data show CDR1 as LGHDT and CDR2 as YNNKEL (reference sequence). This CDR3 has 14 residues. The V gene lost 2 bases and the J gene lost 2 bases, with 7 bases spanning the gap. CDR3 nucleotide sequence: TGTGCCAGCAGCCAACAGGGTACCTACAATGAGCAGTTCTTC. Amino acids: CASSQQGTYNEQFF.

This clonotype was found a few times. The chain links TRBV9 to TRBJ2-7; D not resolved. The CDR3 loop spans 13 amino acids. V was clipped by 0 bases and J by 5 bases, with 9 bases between them. CDR1 is SGDLS, CDR2 YYNGEE, per germline. CDR3 nucleotide sequence: TGTGCCAGCAGCGTAGGCCAGGTCAACGAGCAGTACTTC. Translated: CASSVGQVNEQYF.

This clonotype was counted ten times or more. The chain links TRBV29-1 to TRBJ2-3; 12 nucleotides match TRBD2. After removal of 0 bases from V and 4 bases from J, the junction contained 5 bases not matched to a gene. CDR1 SQVTM and CDR2 ANQGSEA come from the germline V gene. The CDR3 is 16 amino acids. The CDR3 bases are TGCAGCGTTGAAGATCGTCCTAGCGGGAGGGCAGATACGCAGTATTTT. This translates into CSVEDRPSGRADTQYF.

This clonotype came up once. V usage is TRBV9 and J usage is TRBJ2-3; perhaps D is TRBD1 or TRBD2 (5 bases each). CDR1 and CDR2 (germline): SGDLS, YYNGEE. The V end lost 3 bases, the J end lost 0 bases, and 17 bases lay between the germline ends. The length of the CDR3 is 17 residues. CDR3 residues: CASSGTDRFPSTDTQYF. Here the CDR3 DNA reads TGTGCCAGCAGCGGGACTGACAGATTTCCCAGCACAGATACGCAGTATTTT. Combining the CDR3 with reference TRBV9 and TRBJ2-3 gives the whole variable domain DSGVTQTPKHLITATGQRVTLRCSPRSGDLSVYWYQQSLDQGLQFLIQYYNGEERAKGNILERFSAQQFPDLHSELNLSSLELGDSALYFCASSGTDRFPSTDTQYFGPGTRLTVL.

This clonotype has a count of ten or more. This chain links TRBV19 with TRBJ1-5; D is unresolved. Germline V gene lookup returns CDR1 LNHDA and CDR2 SQIVND (reference sequence). This CDR3 spans 17 amino acids. V dropped 7 bases and J dropped 0 bases, with 19 bases sitting between them. The CDR3 region is CASTLQTKTYSNQPQHF. The CDR3 nucleotides read TGTGCCAGTACTCTACAGACCAAGACTTATAGCAATCAGCCCCAGCATTTT.

This clonotype appeared once. The final CDR3 position lacks the conserved phenylalanine or tryptophan, pointing to a likely read error. The chain links TRBV7-9 to TRBJ2-1; D ambiguous. The CDR3 is 15 amino acids. The germline V gene has CDR1 SEHNR and CDR2 FQNEAQ (reference sequence). V was pared by 1 base and J by 1 base, with 8 bases between. For the CDR3, the DNA is TGTGCCAGCAGCTTAGTGGGAACTTCCTACAATGAGCAGTTCCTC. Its protein is CASSLVGTSYNEQFL.

This clonotype has ten or more counts. This chain uses TRBV12-3 or TRBV12-4 with TRBJ2-7, with 7 bases lining up with TRBD2. Unmatched junction bases numbered 9, after V lost 7 bases and J lost 6 bases. The CDR3 has 13 amino acids. The CDR3 here is CASTLGGGGEQYF. CDR3 sequence (DNA): TGTGCCAGCACTCTTGGGGGGGGGGGCGAGCAGTACTTC.

The table lists this clonotype with many counts. The genes are TRBV11-2 and TRBJ2-1; 9 positions agree with TRBD2. J gave up 6 bases and V 2 bases, and 5 bases lay outside the gene matches. Per germline, CDR1 SGHAT and CDR2 FQNNGV. This CDR3 is 15 amino acids long. CDR3 sequence reads: CASSLSLAGVNEQFF. CDR3 DNA: TGTGCCAGCAGCTTATCACTAGCGGGCGTCAATGAGCAGTTCTTC.

In the case of this clonotype: Given a much more abundant clone one base away, this may be a read error. The chain uses TRBV4-2 and TRBJ2-7; 8 nucleotides agree with TRBD2. Germline V gene lookup returns CDR1 LGHNA and CDR2 YNFKEQ. This CDR3 has 17 amino acids. The DNA for the CDR3 is TGTGCCAGCAGCCAAGTGTTTAGCGGGACAACCCCCTACGAGCACTACTTC. It translates to CASSQVFSGTTPYEHYF.

This clonotype was counted many times. The chain carries TRBV13 and TRBJ2-7, with 12 bases identical to TRBD1. With 5 bases clipped from V and 6 bases from J, the junction kept 5 bases outside the gene matches. Germline V gene data show CDR1 as PRHDT and CDR2 as FYEKMQ (reference sequence). The CDR3 has 14 amino acids. The CDR3 reads CASSTGTGGAEQYF. The CDR3, as DNA: TGTGCCAGCAGCACCGGGACAGGGGGCGCCGAGCAGTACTTC. Supplemented by reference TRBV13 and TRBJ2-7, the full variable domain reads AAGVIQSPRHLIKEKRETATLKCYPIPRHDTVYWYQQGPGQDPQFLISFYEKMQSDKGSIPDRFSAQQFSDYHSELNMSSLELGDSALYFCASSTGTGGAEQYFGPGTRLTVT.

The genes are TRBV5-1 and TRBJ2-1; D may be TRBD2 (6 bases). CDR1 and CDR2 from the germline V gene are SGHRS and YFSETQ. This CDR3 spans 17 amino acids. V was cut by 3 bases and J by 0 bases, with 16 bases left in between. The CDR3 spells CASSSRPSVSSYNEQFF. CDR3 sequence (DNA): TGCGCCAGCAGCTCGAGACCTAGCGTAAGCTCCTACAATGAGCAGTTCTTC.

This clonotype was seen a handful of times. The gene calls are TRBV9 and TRBJ2-2, with D hard to call. Germline CDR1 reads SGDLS; CDR2 reads YYNGEE. Trimming removed 4 bases at V and 3 bases at J, with 19 bases between. This CDR3 is built from 17 residues. Written as DNA, the CDR3 is TGTGCCAGCAGCACCACTAAATATACGGCTGACACCGGGGAGCTGTTTTTT. Amino acids: CASSTTKYTADTGELFF.

A note on this clonotype: A much larger clone differs by one base, so this may be a read error. The rearrangement uses TRBV28 and TRBJ1-4, with D unresolved. V lost 6 bases and J lost 2, with 10 bases in between. CDR1 is MDHEN, CDR2 SYDVKM, per germline. The CDR3 is 14 amino acids. CDR3 sequence: CASSGADTNEKLFF. CDR3 coding DNA: TGTGCCAGCAGCGGCGCAGATACTAATGAAAAACTGTTTTTT.

Concerning this clonotype: A read error may account for a junction end that differs from germline. The chain combines TRBV5-4 with TRBJ2-1, with 8 bases that match TRBD2. Germline CDR1 and CDR2: SGHNT and YYREEE (reference sequence). The CDR3 runs 16 residues. CDR3 bases: TGTGCCAGCAGCTTGGACACCGGGACTAGTCGGAATGAGCGGTTCTTC. Its protein product is CASSLDTGTSRNERFF.

This clonotype was seen at least ten times. The chain couples TRBV20-1 to TRBJ2-5, with D perhaps assigned TRBD1 or TRBD2 (5 bases each). V was cut by 0 bases and J by 7 bases, with 12 bases left in between. Germline values: CDR1 DFQATT, CDR2 SNEGSKA (reference sequence). CDR3 length equals 13 residues. CDR3 sequence (DNA): TGCAGTGCTAGAGATGGCAGGGACGGGACCCAGTACTTC. Translation gives CSARDGRDGTQYF.

This clonotype was counted ten times or more. This chain joins TRBV6-1 and TRBJ1-1; D is possibly TRBD1 (5 bases). Germline lookup yields CDR1 MNHNS and CDR2 SASEGT. The V end lost 6 bases, the J end lost 3 bases, and 17 bases lay between the germline ends. The CDR3 extends over 15 amino acids. The chain's CDR3 is CASSFRGAWDTEAFF. The CDR3 DNA follows: TGTGCCAGCAGCTTCCGGGGCGCTTGGGACACTGAAGCTTTCTTT.

In this sample, this clonotype turned up a few times. The CDR3 nucleotides read TGTGCCAGCACCGTAAGCGGGAGTGGTTACAATGAGCAGTTCTTC. This encodes CASTVSGSGYNEQFF. The chain recombines TRBV6-2 or TRBV6-3 with TRBJ2-1; 8 nucleotides agree with TRBD2. The ends lost 7 bases at V and 4 bases at J; junction bases unmatched: 9. This CDR3 spans 15 amino acids. Germline V gene sequence: CDR1 MNHEY, CDR2 SVGEGT.

The CDR3 region has the DNA TGTGCCAGCAGTTACTCACCCCAGGGGCCGGTCTGGAACACTGAAGCTTTCTTT. As protein: CASSYSPQGPVWNTEAFF. V is TRBV6-2 or TRBV6-3 and J is TRBJ1-1; a possible D gene is TRBD1 (6 bases). Trimming pared 0 bases from V and 1 base from J, leaving 18 bases between. CDR3 length: 18 residues. In germline, CDR1 is MNHEY, CDR2 SVGEGT.

This clonotype was recorded at least ten times. The chain joins TRBV3-1 to TRBJ1-2; 9 bases match TRBD1. V lost 4 bases, J lost 7 bases, and 7 bases stayed unmatched. There are 14 residues in the CDR3. The germline gives CDR1 LGHDT, CDR2 YNNKEL (reference sequence). CDR3 loop: CASSLRDRDSGYTF. CDR3 in DNA: TGTGCCAGCAGCCTCCGGGACAGGGATAGTGGCTACACCTTC. Together with reference TRBV3-1 and TRBJ1-2, the CDR3 gives the full variable domain: DTAVSQTPKYLVTQMGNDKSIKCEQNLGHDTMYWYKQDSKKFLKIMFSYNNKELIINETVPNRFSPKSPDKAHLNLHINSLELGDSAVYFCASSLRDRDSGYTFGSGTRLTVV.